One T cell receptor beta chain is described in this entry. These data are taken from a study of T-cell memory formation after mild COVID-19. CDR1 is SGHDT, CDR2 YYEEEE, per germline. V lost 4 bases and J lost 0, with 14 bases in between. This CDR3 region has 16 residues. TCRdb redid the calling of the 5' RACE reads with MiXCR, one entry per CDR3 protein. The sample holds over 450,000 distinct CDR3 sequences, around 21% seen once. The receptor's source is an adult woman who had mild COVID-19 (a few samples of this study predate the infection). Cell type and time point are not known. The sample was PBMCs or a T cell subset sorted from them (not recorded which). The V and J genes are TRBV5-6 and TRBJ2-1, with D tentatively TRBD1 or TRBD2 (5 bases each). The CDR3 loop reads CASSRGWGNSYNEQFF. CDR3 nucleotides: TGTGCCAGCAGCCGAGGTTGGGGGAACTCCTACAATGAGCAGTTCTTC.